This T cell receptor beta chain came from a study of cytomegalovirus exposure and HLA in healthy donors. PCR employed 60 Vbeta and 13 Jbeta primers. Repertoires were generated with immunoSEQ multiplex PCR, while TCRdb's copy carries only in-frame clones and drops some. The repertoire holds roughly 160,000 clones, with approximately 79% as singletons. Study-level results: Within an earlier analysis, most TCR beta V segments proved productive either about 90% or about 30% of the time.

The germline V gene has CDR1 MNHEY and CDR2 SVGAGI. This CDR3 spans 15 amino acids. Trimming pared 1 base from V and 5 bases from J, leaving 14 bases between. Points on this clone: Its antigen is unknown.

This TCR derives from a middle-aged man in good health and CMV-seronegative. The chain joins TRBV6-5 to TRBJ1-2; a possible D gene is TRBD1 (5 bases). The sequencing sample was made of PBMCs. CDR3 in DNA: TGTGCCAGCAGTTACTACCTCGGGGGTGGGTATGGCTACACCTTC. Amino acids: CASSYYLGGGYGYTF.